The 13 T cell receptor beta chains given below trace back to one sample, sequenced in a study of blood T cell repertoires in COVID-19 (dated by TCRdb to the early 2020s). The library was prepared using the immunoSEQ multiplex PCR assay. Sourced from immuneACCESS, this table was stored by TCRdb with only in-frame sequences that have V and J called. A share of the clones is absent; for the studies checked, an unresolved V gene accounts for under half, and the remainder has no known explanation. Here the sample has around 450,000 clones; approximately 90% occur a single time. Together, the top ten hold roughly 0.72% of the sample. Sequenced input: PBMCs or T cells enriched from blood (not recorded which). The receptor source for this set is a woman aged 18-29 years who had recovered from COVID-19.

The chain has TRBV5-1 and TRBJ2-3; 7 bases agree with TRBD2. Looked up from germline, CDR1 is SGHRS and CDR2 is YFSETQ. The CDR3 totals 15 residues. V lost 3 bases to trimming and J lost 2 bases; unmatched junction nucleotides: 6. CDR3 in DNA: TGCGCCAGCAGCTCGGGACTACCGCTCACAGATACGCAGTATTTT. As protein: CASSSGLPLTDTQYF. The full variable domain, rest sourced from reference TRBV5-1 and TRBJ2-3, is KAGVTQTPRYLIKTRGQQVTLSCSPISGHRSVSWYQQTPGQGLQFLFEYFSETQRNKGNFPGRFSGRQFSNSRSEMNVSTLELGDSALYLCASSSGLPLTDTQYFGPGTRLTVL.

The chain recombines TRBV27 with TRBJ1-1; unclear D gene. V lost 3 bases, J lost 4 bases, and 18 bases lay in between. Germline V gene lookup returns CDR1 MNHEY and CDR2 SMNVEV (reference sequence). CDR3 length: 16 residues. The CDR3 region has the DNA TGTGCCAGCAGTTTTGTCCCGCCCCGTGGAGGCACTGAAGCTTTCTTT. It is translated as CASSFVPPRGGTEAFF.

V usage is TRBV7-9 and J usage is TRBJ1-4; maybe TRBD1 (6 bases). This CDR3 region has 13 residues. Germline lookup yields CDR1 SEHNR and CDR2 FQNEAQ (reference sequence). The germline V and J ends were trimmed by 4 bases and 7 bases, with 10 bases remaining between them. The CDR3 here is CASSSTGSEKLFF. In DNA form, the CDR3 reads TGTGCCAGCAGCTCAACAGGGAGTGAAAAACTGTTTTTT. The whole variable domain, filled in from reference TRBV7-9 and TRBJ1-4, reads DTGVSQNPRHKITKRGQNVTFRCDPISEHNRLYWYRQTLGQGPEFLTYFQNEAQLEKSRLLSDRFSAERPKGSFSTLEIQRTEQGDSAMYLCASSSTGSEKLFFGSGTQLSVL.

CDR3 sequence reads: CASSIGRTVRDRGVGDTQYF. Written as DNA, the CDR3 is TGTGCCAGTAGTATAGGTCGCACGGTCCGGGACAGGGGAGTAGGAGATACGCAGTATTTT. The chain is built from TRBV19 and TRBJ2-3, with 10 bases identical to TRBD1. The CDR3 length is 20 residues. J was trimmed by 5 bases and V by 1 base; bases with no gene match: 18. Germline lookup yields CDR1 LNHDA and CDR2 SQIVND (reference sequence). Full variable domain (missing parts from reference TRBV19 and TRBJ2-3): DGGITQSPKYLFRKEGQNVTLSCEQNLNHDAMYWYRQDPGQGLRLIYYSQIVNDFQKGDIAEGYSVSREKKESFPLTVTSAQKNPTAFYLCASSIGRTVRDRGVGDTQYFGPGTRLTVL.

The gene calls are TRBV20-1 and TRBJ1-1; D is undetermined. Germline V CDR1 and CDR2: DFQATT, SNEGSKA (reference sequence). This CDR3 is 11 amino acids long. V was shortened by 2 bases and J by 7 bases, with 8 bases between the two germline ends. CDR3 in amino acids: CSARTPYEAFF. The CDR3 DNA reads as TGCAGTGCTAGAACCCCCTATGAAGCTTTCTTT.

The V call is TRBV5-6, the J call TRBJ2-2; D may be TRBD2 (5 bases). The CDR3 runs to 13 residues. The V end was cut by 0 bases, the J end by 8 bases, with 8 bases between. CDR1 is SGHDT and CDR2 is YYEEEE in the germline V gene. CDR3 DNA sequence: TGTGCCAGCAGCTTGGGAAGGGAGGGGGAGCTGTTTTTT. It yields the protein CASSLGREGELFF. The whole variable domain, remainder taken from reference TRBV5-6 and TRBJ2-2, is DAGVTQSPTHLIKTRGQQVTLRCSPKSGHDTVSWYQQALGQGPQFIFQYYEEEERQRGNFPDRFSGHQFPNYSSELNVNALLLGDSALYLCASSLGREGELFFGEGSRLTVL.

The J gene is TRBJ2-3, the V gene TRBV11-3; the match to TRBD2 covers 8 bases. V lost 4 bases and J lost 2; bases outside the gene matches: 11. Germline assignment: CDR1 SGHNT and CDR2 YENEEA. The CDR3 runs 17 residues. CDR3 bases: TGTGCCAGCAGCTCCCGGGATAGCGGGGATTTCACAGATACGCAGTATTTT. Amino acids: CASSSRDSGDFTDTQYF.

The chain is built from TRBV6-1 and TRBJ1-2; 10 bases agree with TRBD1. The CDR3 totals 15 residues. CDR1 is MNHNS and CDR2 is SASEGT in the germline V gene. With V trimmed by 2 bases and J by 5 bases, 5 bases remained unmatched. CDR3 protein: CASSENAGQGYGYTF. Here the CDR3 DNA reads TGTGCCAGCAGTGAAAACGCGGGACAGGGGTATGGCTACACCTTC.

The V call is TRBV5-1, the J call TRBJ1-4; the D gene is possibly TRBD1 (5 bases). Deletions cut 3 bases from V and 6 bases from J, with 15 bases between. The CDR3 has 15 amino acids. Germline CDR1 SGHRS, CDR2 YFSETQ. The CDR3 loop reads CASSWADKMDEKLFF. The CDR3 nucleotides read TGCGCCAGCAGCTGGGCGGACAAGATGGATGAAAAACTGTTTTTT.

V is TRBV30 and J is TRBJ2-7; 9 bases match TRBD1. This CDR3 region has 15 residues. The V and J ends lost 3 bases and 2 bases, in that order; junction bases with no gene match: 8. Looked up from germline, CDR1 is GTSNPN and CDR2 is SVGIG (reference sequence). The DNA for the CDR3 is TGTGCCTGGAGGGGTTCCGGGACAGGGACCTACGAGCAGTACTTC. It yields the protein CAWRGSGTGTYEQYF.

The CDR3 region has the DNA TGTGCCAGCAGGTCCAAAGCGGGACAGGGGTTTGAAGCTTTCTTT. Translated, it gives CASRSKAGQGFEAFF. This chain joins TRBV7-9 and TRBJ1-1, with 10 positions matching TRBD1. CDR1 SEHNR and CDR2 FQNEAQ come from the germline V gene (reference sequence). CDR3 length: 15 residues. V was pared by 6 bases and J by 7 bases, with 11 bases of the junction left unmatched.

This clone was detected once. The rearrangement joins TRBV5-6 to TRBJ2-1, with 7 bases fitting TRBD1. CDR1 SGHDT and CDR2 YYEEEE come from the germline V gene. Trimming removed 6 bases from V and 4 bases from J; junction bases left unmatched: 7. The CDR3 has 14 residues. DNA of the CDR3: TGTGCCAGCAACAAACGGGACAGATACAATGAGCAGTTCTTC. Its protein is CASNKRDRYNEQFF.

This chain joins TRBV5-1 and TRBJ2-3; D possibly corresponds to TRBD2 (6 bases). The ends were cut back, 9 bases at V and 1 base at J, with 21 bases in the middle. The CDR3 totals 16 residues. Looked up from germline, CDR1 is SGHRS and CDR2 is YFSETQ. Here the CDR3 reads CATGTGELIGTDTQYF. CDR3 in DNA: TGCGCCACCGGAACGGGGGAGTTAATTGGCACAGATACGCAGTATTTT.